One sample yielded the 24 T cell receptor beta chains listed below, sequenced in a study of radiotherapy plus CTLA-4 blockade in lung cancer. The data were produced by immunoSEQ multiplex PCR, yet TCRdb's version contains in-frame clones alone and is incomplete. This sample has approximately 69,000 clones, with around 80% found just once. The sequenced sample was peripheral blood, obtained from a patient treated with radiotherapy plus ipilimumab. Every receptor here comes from a human donor with non-small cell lung cancer who had a complete response to radiotherapy plus ipilimumab.

This chain uses TRBV11-3 with TRBJ2-3; no clear D gene. This CDR3 has 11 amino acids. V shed 6 bases and J shed 8 bases, with 9 bases lying between them. Germline CDR1 SGHNT, CDR2 YENEEA. CDR3 sequence (DNA): TGTGCCAGCAGTTCCGGCGCTACGCAGTATTTT. It is translated as CASSSGATQYF.

This clone was observed a single time. The junction does not match germline at one end; this may be a read error. The CDR3 protein is CASSLAGQENTGELFF. The DNA of the CDR3 is TGTGCTAGCAGCTTAGCGGGACAGGAGAACACCGGGGAGCTGTTTTTT. The chain couples TRBV7-7 to TRBJ2-2; D assignment may be TRBD1 or TRBD2 (8 bases each). The CDR3 sequence is 16 residues long. Germline CDR1 reads SSHAT; CDR2 reads FNYEAQ (reference sequence). Full variable domain (rest looked up from reference TRBV7-7 and TRBJ2-2): GAGVSQSPRYKVTKRGQDVTLRCDPISSHATLYWYQQALGQGPEFLTYFNYEAQPDKSGLPSDRFSAERPEGSISTLTIQRTEQRDSAMYRCASSLAGQENTGELFFGEGSRLTVL.

V is TRBV20-1 and J is TRBJ2-5; no reliable D call. CDR3 length: 11 amino acids. Germline CDR1 reads DFQATT; CDR2 reads SNEGSKA (reference sequence). Trimming took off 5 bases at V and 5 bases at J, with 9 bases between the two ends. CDR3 region: CSAPERETQYF. The CDR3 region has the DNA TGCAGTGCTCCAGAGAGGGAGACCCAGTACTTC.

This chain joins TRBV15 and TRBJ1-5; a weak D match, TRBD1 (6 bases). V dropped 2 bases and J dropped 0 bases, with 11 bases sitting between them. CDR3 length equals 16 residues. The germline gives CDR1 LNHNV, CDR2 YYDKDF (reference sequence). CDR3 sequence reads: CATSRQGRHSNQPQHF. CDR3 bases: TGTGCCACCAGCAGACAGGGGAGACATAGCAATCAGCCCCAGCATTTT.

The chain joins TRBV28 to TRBJ1-5; D is possibly TRBD1 (6 bases). Germline V gene data show CDR1 as MDHEN and CDR2 as SYDVKM. This CDR3 has 14 amino acids. The V end was cut by 10 bases, the J end by 4 bases, with 17 bases between. The CDR3 sequence: CATNPGHQNQPQHF. CDR3 nucleotide sequence: TGTGCCACTAACCCGGGACACCAGAATCAGCCCCAGCATTTT.

CDR3 residues: CASSSPRTGFYGYTF. CDR3 DNA: TGTGCCAGCAGTTCCCCCAGGACAGGCTTCTATGGCTACACCTTC. The chain is built from TRBV27 and TRBJ1-2; 7 bases match TRBD1. Germline V gene lookup returns CDR1 MNHEY and CDR2 SMNVEV (reference sequence). The CDR3 loop spans 15 amino acids. J gave up 4 bases and V 4 bases, and 9 bases lay outside the gene matches.

The CDR3 protein is CAWSKRSDTQYF. In DNA, the CDR3 is TGTGCCTGGAGTAAGAGGTCAGATACGCAGTATTTT. The chain uses TRBV30 and TRBJ2-3; D ambiguous. V was clipped by 2 bases and J by 4 bases, with 7 bases between them. Germline V gives CDR1 GTSNPN, CDR2 SVGIG (reference sequence). The CDR3 totals 12 residues.

This clone is a singleton in its sample. This chain links TRBV6-6 with TRBJ2-7; 7 bases line up with TRBD1. This CDR3 is 13 amino acids long. The junction had 2 bases not matched to a gene; V was cut back by 6 bases and J by 0 bases. Germline V lookup: CDR1 MNHNY, CDR2 SVGAGI (reference sequence). CDR3 nucleotides: TGTGCCAGCAGGGCAGGGGGCTCCTACGAGCAGTACGTC. It specifies CASRAGGSYEQYV.

The chain combines TRBV7-2 with TRBJ1-1; 7 positions match TRBD1. CDR3 length: 14 residues. The junction had 7 bases not matched to a gene; V was cut back by 5 bases and J by 4 bases. Germline assignment: CDR1 SGHTA and CDR2 FQGNSA. The CDR3 sequence: CASSPQGFGTEAFF. The CDR3 DNA sequence: TGTGCCAGCAGCCCACAGGGGTTTGGCACTGAAGCTTTCTTT.

A few counts support this clone. The chain is built from TRBV6-5 and TRBJ1-5; weak D call: TRBD1 (6 bases). The V end was cut by 6 bases, the J end by 3 bases, with 15 bases between. Germline V gene sequence: CDR1 MNHEY, CDR2 SVGAGI. This CDR3 spans 15 amino acids. The CDR3: CASSATGSTNQPQHF. The CDR3, as DNA: TGTGCCAGCAGCGCAACAGGGTCCACCAATCAGCCCCAGCATTTT.

The genes are TRBV5-1 and TRBJ2-6; D remains ambiguous. Trimming left V 5 bases short and J 4 bases short, with 10 bases between. The germline gives CDR1 SGHRS, CDR2 YFSETQ. The CDR3 length is 14 residues. The CDR3 DNA reads as TGCGCCAGCAGTCGTGGGTCAGGGGCCAACGTCCTGACTTTC. It yields the protein CASSRGSGANVLTF.

The V call is TRBV9, the J call TRBJ1-1, with TRBD1 as a possible D gene (5 bases). V was trimmed by 0 bases and J by 1 base, leaving 7 bases between them. From germline, CDR1 is SGDLS and CDR2 YYNGEE. The CDR3 consists of 14 residues. This CDR3 reads CASSVGGTNTEAFF. In nucleotides, the CDR3 is TGTGCCAGCAGCGTAGGAGGGACGAACACTGAAGCTTTCTTT.

J is TRBJ2-1 and V is TRBV2, with a tentative D call TRBD2 (6 bases). Deletions cut 2 bases from V and 7 bases from J, with 15 bases between. There are 15 residues in the CDR3. The germline gives CDR1 SNHLY, CDR2 FYNNEI. Written as DNA, the CDR3 is TGTGCCAGCAGTGAATTTTTTATGGGGACTAATGAGCAGTTCTTC. It is translated as CASSEFFMGTNEQFF.

This clone has only one observation. The chain recombines TRBV15 with TRBJ2-7; no definite D call. Germline V CDR1 and CDR2: LNHNV, YYDKDF (reference sequence). V was trimmed by 0 bases and J by 4 bases, leaving 13 bases between them. This CDR3 has 15 residues. The CDR3 nucleotides are TGTGCCACCAGCAGAGATCGACTGGGGATTTACGAGCAGTACGTC. It yields the protein CATSRDRLGIYEQYV.

The chain has TRBV10-2 and TRBJ1-5; the D gene is possibly TRBD1 (5 bases). Germline CDR1 WSHSY, CDR2 SAAADI. This CDR3 has 13 amino acids. Trimming stripped 8 bases from V and 4 bases from J, with 12 bases between. The CDR3 here is CASVGDWNQPQHF. As DNA, the CDR3 is TGCGCCAGCGTGGGGGATTGGAATCAGCCCCAGCATTTT.

This clone was seen once. This sequence joins TRBV5-5 and TRBJ1-5; no clear D. The V end was cut by 4 bases, the J end by 1 base, with 15 bases between. CDR1 SGHKS and CDR2 YYEKEE come from the germline V gene (reference sequence). CDR3 size: 16 residues. The chain's CDR3 is CASSPGEPGSNQPQHF. CDR3 coding DNA: TGTGCCAGCAGCCCTGGGGAGCCGGGGAGCAATCAGCCCCAGCATTTT.

This sequence joins TRBV10-2 and TRBJ2-5; D tentatively reads TRBD1 or TRBD2 (5 bases each). CDR3 length: 14 amino acids. Germline V gene sequence: CDR1 WSHSY, CDR2 SAAADI. The V end lost 3 bases, the J end lost 0 bases, and 8 bases lay between the germline ends. The CDR3 nucleotides are TGCGCCAGCAGTGACGAGGGGTACCAAGAGACCCAGTACTTC. Translation gives CASSDEGYQETQYF.

This chain links TRBV6-5 with TRBJ1-2, with D hard to call. V lost 5 bases and J 6 bases, leaving 13 bases between the germline ends. The CDR3 totals 13 residues. The germline V gene has CDR1 MNHEY and CDR2 SVGAGI. The CDR3 here is CASSPGDPDGYTF. The CDR3 DNA reads as TGTGCCAGCAGTCCCGGGGATCCGGATGGCTACACCTTC.

The chain uses TRBV6-6 and TRBJ1-1; D is undetermined. This CDR3 region has 15 residues. The ends were cut back, 0 bases at V and 1 base at J, with 9 bases in the middle. The germline V gene has CDR1 MNHNY and CDR2 SVGAGI (reference sequence). CDR3 residues: CASSYSRVRNTEAFF. The CDR3, as DNA: TGTGCCAGCAGTTACTCGAGGGTCAGGAACACTGAAGCTTTCTTT.

This chain uses TRBV28 with TRBJ1-4, with TRBD1 matching 8 bases. The CDR3 runs 14 residues. Looked up from germline, CDR1 is MDHEN and CDR2 is SYDVKM. The V segment lost 4 bases and the J segment 7 bases; nucleotides outside the gene matches: 5. CDR3 region: CASSSRGLSEKLFF. The CDR3 DNA follows: TGTGCCAGCAGTTCCAGGGGGCTTAGTGAAAAACTGTTTTTT.

The chain carries TRBV7-2 and TRBJ1-2; 10 nucleotides line up with TRBD1. V shed 4 bases and J 7 bases; nucleotides not matched to a gene: 0. Germline V gives CDR1 SGHTA, CDR2 FQGNSA. The CDR3 length is 12 residues. The CDR3, as DNA: TGTGCCAGCAGCTGGGACAGGGGTGGCTACACCTTC. Translated, it gives CASSWDRGGYTF.

V and J are TRBV6-5 and TRBJ2-5, with D maybe TRBD2 (6 bases). V lost 6 bases, J lost 5 bases, and 19 bases lay in between. Per germline, CDR1 MNHEY and CDR2 SVGAGI. The CDR3 covers 15 residues. The CDR3 nucleotides are TGTGCCAGCAGCAGCCGAGGGGCGGGAAAGGAGACCCAGTACTTC. This encodes CASSSRGAGKETQYF.

This clone came up a few times. The chain joins TRBV27 to TRBJ2-5; 7 nucleotides match TRBD2. Looked up from germline, CDR1 is MNHEY and CDR2 is SMNVEV (reference sequence). The V segment lost 5 bases and the J segment 4 bases; nucleotides outside the gene matches: 16. The CDR3 spans 17 residues. The CDR3 nucleotides read TGTGCCAGCAGTCCCCCCGGCGGAGTAGGGAGGGTAGAGACCCAGTACTTC. Protein sequence: CASSPPGGVGRVETQYF.

The count of this clone is one. The chain joins TRBV10-1 to TRBJ2-1, with 12 positions matching TRBD2. V trimming: 6 bases; J trimming: 0 bases; junction bases outside the gene matches: 6. The germline CDR1 and CDR2 sequences are WNHNN and SYGVQD (reference sequence). The CDR3 is 17 residues long. The CDR3 bases are TGCGCCAGCAGCCAGACTAGCGGGGGAAGCTCCTACAATGAGCAGTTCTTC. Its protein is CASSQTSGGSSYNEQFF.